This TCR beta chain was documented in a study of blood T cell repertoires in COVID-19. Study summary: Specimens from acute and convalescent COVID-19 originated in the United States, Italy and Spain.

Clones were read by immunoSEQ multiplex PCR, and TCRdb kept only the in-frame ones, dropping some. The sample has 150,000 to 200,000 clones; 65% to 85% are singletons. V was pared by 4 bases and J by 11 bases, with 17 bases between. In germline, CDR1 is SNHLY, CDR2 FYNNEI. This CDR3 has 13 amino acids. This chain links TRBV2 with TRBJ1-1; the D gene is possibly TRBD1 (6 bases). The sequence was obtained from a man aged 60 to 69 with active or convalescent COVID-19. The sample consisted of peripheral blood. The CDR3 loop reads CASSVQGGTRAFF. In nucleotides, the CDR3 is TGTGCCAGCAGTGTACAGGGTGGGACTAGGGCTTTCTTT.